Listed below are T cell receptor beta chains from one sample, sequenced in a study of OX40 agonist ivuxolimab in advanced cancers. Generated by immunoSEQ multiplex PCR, the TCRdb table keeps only in-frame clones and is missing some. The sample lists over 100,000 clones, just over 90% occurring once. The sample was CD4+ or CD8+ T cells sorted from blood, taken in a trial of the OX40 agonist ivuxolimab. These receptor sequences come from an adult with an advanced solid tumor such as melanoma, head and neck, liver or kidney cancer. CDR3s include the opening cysteine and the closing phenylalanine or tryptophan. A D gene is named only where the DNA matches it firmly. Size tells how often a clone was seen (once, few, many) or the class of an expanded clone, and some rows leave it out.

v_call,j_call,clone_size,d_call,cdr3_nt,cdr3_aa
TRBV28,TRBJ1-1,few,-,TGTGCCAGCAGTTTGGCAGTGCAGACCACTGAAGCTTTCTTT,CASSLAVQTTEAFF
TRBV27,TRBJ1-2,-,-,TGTGCCAGCAGTACCTCGGACGGGCGCTATGGCTACACCTTC,CASSTSDGRYGYTF
TRBV7-2,TRBJ2-5,-,-,TGTGCCAGCGCAAGGGGGTACCAAGAGACCCAGTACTTC,CASARGYQETQYF
TRBV19,TRBJ2-5,-,-,TGTGCCAGTAGTATAGATCGGTCGGAGACCCAGTACTTC,CASSIDRSETQYF
TRBV7-2,TRBJ1-2,-,TRBD1,TGTGCCAGCAGCCCGGGGACAGGGTGGTATGGCTACACCTTC,CASSPGTGWYGYTF
TRBV9,TRBJ1-2,-,-,TGTGCCAGCAGCGTAGACCCGGGGGGCAGGGTTAACTATGGCTACACCTTC,CASSVDPGGRVNYGYTF
TRBV7-9,TRBJ2-7,-,-,TGTGCCAGCAGCCGAAGACAGGTCTCGGAATACGAGCAGTACTTC,CASSRRQVSEYEQYF
TRBV20-1,TRBJ2-5,-,-,TGCAGTGCTAGGTACGGAGAGACCCAGTACTTC,CSARYGETQYF
TRBV4-2,TRBJ2-5,-,-,TGTGCCAGCAGCTCTGGCGCCCAAGAGACCCAGTACTTC,CASSSGAQETQYF
TRBV27,TRBJ2-1,-,-,TGTGCCAGCAGCATTTGGGGGTTAGGAAGCTCCTACAATGAGCAGTTCTTC,CASSIWGLGSSYNEQFF
TRBV10-3,TRBJ1-2,-,TRBD1,TGTGCCATCAGTGAGTCGGGACAGGGAGGGCACACCTTC,CAISESGQGGHTF
TRBV7-9,TRBJ1-4,few,-,TGTGCCAGCAGCTTAGCACCGGTTGAAAAACTGTTTTTT,CASSLAPVEKLFF
TRBV7-2,TRBJ1-2,-,TRBD1,TGTGCCAGCAGCGTCCGGGACAGGGGACGAGGCTACACCTTC,CASSVRDRGRGYTF